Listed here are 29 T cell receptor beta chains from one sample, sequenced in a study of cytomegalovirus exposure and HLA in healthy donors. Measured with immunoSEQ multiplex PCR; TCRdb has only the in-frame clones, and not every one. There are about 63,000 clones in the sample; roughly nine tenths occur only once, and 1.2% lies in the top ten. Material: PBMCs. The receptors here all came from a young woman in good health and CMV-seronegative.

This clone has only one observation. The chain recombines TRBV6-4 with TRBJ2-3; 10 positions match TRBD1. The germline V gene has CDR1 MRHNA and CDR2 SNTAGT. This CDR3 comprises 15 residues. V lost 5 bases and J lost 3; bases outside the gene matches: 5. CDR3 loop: CASSSGTGATDTQYF. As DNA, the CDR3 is TGTGCCAGCAGTTCCGGGACAGGGGCAACAGATACGCAGTATTTT.

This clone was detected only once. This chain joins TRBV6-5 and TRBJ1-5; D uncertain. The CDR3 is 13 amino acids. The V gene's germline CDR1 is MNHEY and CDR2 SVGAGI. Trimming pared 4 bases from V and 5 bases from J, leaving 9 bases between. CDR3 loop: CASSSAADQPQHF. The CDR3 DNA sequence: TGTGCCAGCAGTTCAGCCGCGGATCAGCCCCAGCATTTT.

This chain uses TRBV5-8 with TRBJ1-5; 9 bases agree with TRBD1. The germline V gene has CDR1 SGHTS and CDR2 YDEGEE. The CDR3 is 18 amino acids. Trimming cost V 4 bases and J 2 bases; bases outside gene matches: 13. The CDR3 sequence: CASSTRDRVRSGNQPQHF. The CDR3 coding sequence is TGTGCCAGCAGCACCCGGGACAGGGTTAGGAGTGGCAATCAGCCCCAGCATTTT. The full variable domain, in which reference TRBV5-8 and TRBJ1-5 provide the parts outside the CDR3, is EAGVTQSPTHLIKTRGQQATLRCSPISGHTSVYWYQQALGLGLQFLLWYDEGEERNRGNFPPRFSGRQFPNYSSELNVNALELEDSALYLCASSTRDRVRSGNQPQHFGDGTRLSIL.

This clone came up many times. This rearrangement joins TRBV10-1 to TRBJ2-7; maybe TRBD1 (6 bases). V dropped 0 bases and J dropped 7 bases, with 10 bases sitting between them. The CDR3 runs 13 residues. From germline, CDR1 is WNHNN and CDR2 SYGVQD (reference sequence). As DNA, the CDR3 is TGCGCCAGCAGTGAGTCGGGGGCCAGGGAGCAGTACTTC. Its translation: CASSESGAREQYF.

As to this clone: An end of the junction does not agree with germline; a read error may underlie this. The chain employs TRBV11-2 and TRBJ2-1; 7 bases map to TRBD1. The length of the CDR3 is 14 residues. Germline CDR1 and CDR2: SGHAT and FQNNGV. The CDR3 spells CASSTGQPYNEQFF. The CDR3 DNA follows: TGTGCCAGCAGCACGGGACAGCCCTATAATGAGCAGTTCTTC. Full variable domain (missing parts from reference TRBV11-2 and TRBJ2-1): EAGVAQSPRYKIIEKRQSVAFWCNPISGHATLYWYQQILGQGPKLLIQFQNNGVVDDSQLPKDRFSAERLKGVDSTLKIQPAKLEDSAVYLCASSTGQPYNEQFFGPGTRLTVL.

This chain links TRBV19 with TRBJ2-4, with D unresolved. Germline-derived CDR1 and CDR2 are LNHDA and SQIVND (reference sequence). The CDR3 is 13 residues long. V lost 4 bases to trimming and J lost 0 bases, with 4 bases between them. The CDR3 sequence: CASSSEAKNIQYF. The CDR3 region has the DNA TGTGCCAGTAGTAGCGAAGCCAAAAACATTCAGTACTTC.

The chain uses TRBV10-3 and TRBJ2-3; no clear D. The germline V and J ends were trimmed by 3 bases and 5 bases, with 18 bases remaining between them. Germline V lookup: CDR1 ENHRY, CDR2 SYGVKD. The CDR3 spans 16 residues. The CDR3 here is CAISDVSSNLKDTQYF. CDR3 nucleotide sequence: TGTGCCATCAGTGATGTTTCCTCGAACTTAAAAGATACGCAGTATTTT.

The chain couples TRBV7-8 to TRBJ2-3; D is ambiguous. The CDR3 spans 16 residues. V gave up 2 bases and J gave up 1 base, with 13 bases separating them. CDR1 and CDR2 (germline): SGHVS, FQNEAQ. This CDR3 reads CASSLPFWPRTDTQYF. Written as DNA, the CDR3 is TGTGCCAGCAGCTTACCTTTTTGGCCCCGCACAGATACGCAGTATTTT.

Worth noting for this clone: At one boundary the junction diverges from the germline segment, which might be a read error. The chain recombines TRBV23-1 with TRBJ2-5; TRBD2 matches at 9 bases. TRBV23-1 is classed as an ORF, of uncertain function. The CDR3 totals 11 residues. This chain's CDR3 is CAIGGPSGANF. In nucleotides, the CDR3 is TGCGCCATCGGAGGCCCTAGCGGGGCAAACTTC.

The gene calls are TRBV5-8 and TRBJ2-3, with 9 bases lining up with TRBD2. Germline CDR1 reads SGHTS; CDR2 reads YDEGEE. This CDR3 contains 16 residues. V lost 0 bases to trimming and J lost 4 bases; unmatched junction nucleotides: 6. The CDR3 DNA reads TGTGCCAGCAGCTTGGAGGCGGGAGGGTTTGCAGATACGCAGTATTTT. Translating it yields CASSLEAGGFADTQYF.

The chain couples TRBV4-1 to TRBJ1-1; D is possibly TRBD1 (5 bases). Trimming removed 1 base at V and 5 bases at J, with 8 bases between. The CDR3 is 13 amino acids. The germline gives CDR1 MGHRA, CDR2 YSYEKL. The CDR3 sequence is CASSQGEGTEAFF. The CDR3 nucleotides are TGCGCCAGCAGCCAAGGGGAGGGGACTGAAGCTTTCTTT.

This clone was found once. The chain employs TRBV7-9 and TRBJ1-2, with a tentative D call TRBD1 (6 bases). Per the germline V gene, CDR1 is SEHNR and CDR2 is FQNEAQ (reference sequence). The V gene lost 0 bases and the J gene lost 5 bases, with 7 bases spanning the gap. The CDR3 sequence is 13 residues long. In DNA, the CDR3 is TGTGCCAGCAGCTTAGCACAGGGTTATGGCTACACCTTC. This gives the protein CASSLAQGYGYTF.

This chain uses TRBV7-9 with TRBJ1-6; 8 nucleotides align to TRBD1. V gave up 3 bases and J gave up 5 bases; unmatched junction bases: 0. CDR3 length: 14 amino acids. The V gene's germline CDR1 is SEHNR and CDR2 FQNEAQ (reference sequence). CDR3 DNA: TGTGCCAGCAGCTTGGGACAGGATAATTCACCCCTCCACTTT. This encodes CASSLGQDNSPLHF.

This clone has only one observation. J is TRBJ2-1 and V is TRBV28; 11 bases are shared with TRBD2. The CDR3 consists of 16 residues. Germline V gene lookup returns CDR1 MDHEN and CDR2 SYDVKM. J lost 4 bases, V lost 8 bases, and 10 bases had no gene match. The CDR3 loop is CASGSGGADGYNEQFF. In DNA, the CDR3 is TGTGCCAGCGGTAGCGGGGGGGCTGACGGTTACAATGAGCAGTTCTTC.

DNA of the CDR3: TGTGCCAGCAGTTTACTACAGTACAATGAGCAGTTCTTC. Translated, it gives CASSLLQYNEQFF. This chain joins TRBV28 and TRBJ2-1; D uncertain. The CDR3 extends over 13 amino acids. Per the germline V gene, CDR1 is MDHEN and CDR2 is SYDVKM. V lost 2 bases, J lost 4 bases, and 6 bases lay in between.

The CDR3 is CASSFYRSSSEQFF. CDR3 nucleotide sequence: TGTGCCAGCAGTTTTTACAGAAGCAGTTCCGAGCAGTTCTTC. The chain carries TRBV27 and TRBJ2-1; D not certain. V was pared by 3 bases and J by 10 bases, with 16 bases between. This CDR3 has 14 residues. Per germline, CDR1 MNHEY and CDR2 SMNVEV (reference sequence).

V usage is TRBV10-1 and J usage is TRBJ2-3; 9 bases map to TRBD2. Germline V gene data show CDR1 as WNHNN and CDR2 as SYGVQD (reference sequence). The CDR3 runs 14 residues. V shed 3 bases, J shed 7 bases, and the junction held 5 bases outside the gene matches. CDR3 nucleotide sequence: TGCGCCAGCAGTGATCTTAGCGGGAGAAATACGCAGTATTTT. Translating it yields CASSDLSGRNTQYF.

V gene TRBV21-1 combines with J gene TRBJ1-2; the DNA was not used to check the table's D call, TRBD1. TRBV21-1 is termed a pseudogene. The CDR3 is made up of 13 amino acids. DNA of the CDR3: TGTGCCAGCAGCAAAGAGGACAGCTATGGCTACACCTTC. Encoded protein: CASSKEDSYGYTF.

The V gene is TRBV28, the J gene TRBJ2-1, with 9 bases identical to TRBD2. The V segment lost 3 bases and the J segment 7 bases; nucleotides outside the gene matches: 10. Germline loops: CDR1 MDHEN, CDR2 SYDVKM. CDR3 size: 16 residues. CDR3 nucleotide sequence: TGTGCCAGCAGTTTGGCCGGGACTAGCTCCCTTAATGAGCAGTTCTTC. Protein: CASSLAGTSSLNEQFF.

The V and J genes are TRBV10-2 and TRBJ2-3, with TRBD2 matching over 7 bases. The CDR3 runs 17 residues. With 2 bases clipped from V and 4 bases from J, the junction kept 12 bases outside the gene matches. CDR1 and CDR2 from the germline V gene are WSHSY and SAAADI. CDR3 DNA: TGCGCCAGCAGTGAGGCAGCGGGACTCCTTTTTGCAGATACGCAGTATTTT. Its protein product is CASSEAAGLLFADTQYF.

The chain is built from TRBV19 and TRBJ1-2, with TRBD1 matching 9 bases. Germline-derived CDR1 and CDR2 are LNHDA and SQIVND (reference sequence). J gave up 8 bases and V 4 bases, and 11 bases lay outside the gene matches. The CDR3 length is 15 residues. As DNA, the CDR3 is TGTGCCAGTAGTACCTTTAAACAGGGGGCGGTCGGCTACACCTTC. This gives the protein CASSTFKQGAVGYTF.

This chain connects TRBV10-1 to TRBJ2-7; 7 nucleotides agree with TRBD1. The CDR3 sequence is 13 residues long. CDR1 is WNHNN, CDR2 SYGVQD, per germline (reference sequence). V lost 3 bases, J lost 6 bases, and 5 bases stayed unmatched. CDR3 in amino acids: CASSEQGSGEQYF. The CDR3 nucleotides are TGCGCCAGCAGTGAACAGGGGTCGGGCGAGCAGTACTTC.

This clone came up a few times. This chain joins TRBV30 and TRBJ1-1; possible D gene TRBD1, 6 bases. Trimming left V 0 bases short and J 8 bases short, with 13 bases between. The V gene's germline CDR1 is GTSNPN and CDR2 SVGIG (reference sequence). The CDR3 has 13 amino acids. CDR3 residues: CAWSVTFGQEAFF. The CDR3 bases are TGTGCCTGGAGTGTGACGTTCGGACAGGAAGCTTTCTTT.

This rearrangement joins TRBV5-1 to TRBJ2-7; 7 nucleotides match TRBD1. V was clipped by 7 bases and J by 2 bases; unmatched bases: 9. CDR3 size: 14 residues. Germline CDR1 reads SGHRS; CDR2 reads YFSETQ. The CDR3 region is CASGTGQFPYEQYF. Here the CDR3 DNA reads TGCGCCAGCGGCACGGGACAGTTCCCCTACGAGCAGTACTTC.

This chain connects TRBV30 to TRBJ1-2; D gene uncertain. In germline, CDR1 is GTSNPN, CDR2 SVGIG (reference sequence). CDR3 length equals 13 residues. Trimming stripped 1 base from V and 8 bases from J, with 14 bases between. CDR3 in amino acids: CAWSDLSVRGYTF. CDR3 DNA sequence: TGTGCCTGGAGTGATCTCTCGGTGCGGGGCTACACCTTC.

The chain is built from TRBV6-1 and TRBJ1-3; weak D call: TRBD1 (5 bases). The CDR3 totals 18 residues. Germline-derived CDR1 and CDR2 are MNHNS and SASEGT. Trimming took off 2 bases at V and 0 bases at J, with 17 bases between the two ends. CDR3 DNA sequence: TGTGCCAGCAGTGAAAGCCCCAGGGTAATCGGCTCTGGAAACACCATATATTTT. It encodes CASSESPRVIGSGNTIYF.

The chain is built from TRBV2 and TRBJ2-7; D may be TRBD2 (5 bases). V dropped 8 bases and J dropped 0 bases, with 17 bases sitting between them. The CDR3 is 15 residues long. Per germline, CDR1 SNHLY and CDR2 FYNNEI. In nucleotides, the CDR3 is TGTGCCAGCGAGTCCCCGGGAACCCTCTCCTACGAGCAGTACTTC. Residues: CASESPGTLSYEQYF.

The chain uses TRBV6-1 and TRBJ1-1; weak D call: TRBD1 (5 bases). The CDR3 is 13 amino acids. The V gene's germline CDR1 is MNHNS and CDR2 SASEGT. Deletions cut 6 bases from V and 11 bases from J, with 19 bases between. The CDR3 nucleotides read TGTGCCAGCAGGACCGACAGCCTCGGTGGGGCTTTCTTT. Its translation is CASRTDSLGGAFF.

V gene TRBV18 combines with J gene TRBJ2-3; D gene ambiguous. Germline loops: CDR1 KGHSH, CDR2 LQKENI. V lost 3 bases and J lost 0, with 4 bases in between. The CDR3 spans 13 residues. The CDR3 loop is CASSPASTDTQYF. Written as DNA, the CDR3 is TGTGCCAGCTCACCGGCCAGCACAGATACGCAGTATTTT.